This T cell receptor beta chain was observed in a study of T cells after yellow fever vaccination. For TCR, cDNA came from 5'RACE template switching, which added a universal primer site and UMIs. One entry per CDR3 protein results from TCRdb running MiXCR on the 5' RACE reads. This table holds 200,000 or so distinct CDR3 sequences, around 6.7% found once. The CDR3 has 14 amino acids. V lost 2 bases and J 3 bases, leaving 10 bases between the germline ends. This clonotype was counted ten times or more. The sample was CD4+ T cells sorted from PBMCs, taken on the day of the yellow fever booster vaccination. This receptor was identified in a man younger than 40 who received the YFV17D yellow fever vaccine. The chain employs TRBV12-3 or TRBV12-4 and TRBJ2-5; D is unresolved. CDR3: CASSLSGSKETQYF. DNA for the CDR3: TGTGCCAGCAGTTTATCTGGGTCCAAAGAGACCCAGTACTTC.